The rows below give T cell receptor beta chains drawn from one sample of a study of T cells in Graves' hyperthyroidism and ophthalmopathy. TCRdb analysed the multiplex PCR reads with MiXCR anew, one entry per CDR3 protein. The table lists around 620,000 distinct CDR3 sequences, about a sixth of them singletons. The sequencing sample was made of blood. The receptors originated from a woman younger than 45 with Graves' hyperthyroidism. CDR3s include the opening cysteine and the closing phenylalanine or tryptophan. A D gene is named only where the DNA matches it firmly. Not all rows give a size; the values are once, few, many and, for expanded clones, a class.

TRBV12-3/TRBV12-4,TRBJ2-1,.,.,TGTGCCAGCAGTTTGAGGGTATCGAGTCCCGAGCAGTTCTTC,CASSLRVSSPEQFF
TRBV13,TRBJ2-3,few,.,TGTGCCAGCAGCGTAGGGGTCCGGGGCGGGGCCATCACAGATACGCAGTATTTT,CASSVGVRGGAITDTQYF
TRBV20-1,TRBJ1-2,many,.,TGCAGTGCTAGCCCCAGGGGTAACTATGGCTACACCTTC,CSASPRGNYGYTF
TRBV6-2/TRBV6-3,TRBJ1-1,many,.,TGTGCCAGCAGGGACGCAGGGTACACTGAAGCTTTCTTT,CASRDAGYTEAFF
TRBV20-1,TRBJ2-7,.,.,TGCAGTGCCAGCAGCGCCAAGTGGGGCTACGAGCAGTACTTC,CSASSAKWGYEQYF
TRBV7-8,TRBJ1-2,.,TRBD1,TGTGCCAGCAGCTTGGACAGGGGGTCTCTATATGGCTACACCTTC,CASSLDRGSLYGYTF
TRBV5-1,TRBJ2-2,few,.,TGCGCCAGCACTTTAGGGGCCACCGGGGAGCTGTTTTTT,CASTLGATGELFF
TRBV4-1,TRBJ2-7,.,TRBD2,TGCGCCAGCAGCAGCGGGGGAGCGGGAGTCTCTGAGGAGCAGTACTTC,CASSSGGAGVSEEQYF
TRBV6-2/TRBV6-3,TRBJ2-7,few,.,TGTGCCAGCAGTTACTCGGTCTCCCCTCCAGTCGAGGTCTACGAGCAGTACTTC,CASSYSVSPPVEVYEQYF
TRBV5-6,TRBJ1-1,many,.,TGTGCCAGCAGGCCGACCGGGACACCGAACACTGAAGCTTTCTTT,CASRPTGTPNTEAFF
TRBV6-1,TRBJ2-7,many,.,TGTGCCAGCACCTGGACGGGGAGCTCCTACGAGCAGTACTTC,CASTWTGSSYEQYF
TRBV5-1,TRBJ1-2,.,.,TGCGCCAGCAGCTTCGAGGGTTTCGGCTACACCTTC,CASSFEGFGYTF
TRBV7-9,TRBJ2-5,few,.,TGTGCCAGCAGCTTAACGGCCGGCCTTTTGACCCAGTACTTC,CASSLTAGLLTQYF
TRBV15,TRBJ2-1,.,.,TGTGCCACCAGCAGAGTCGCGACTAGATTTGGGTCCTACAATGAGCAGTTCTTC,CATSRVATRFGSYNEQFF
TRBV28,TRBJ2-7,.,.,TGTGCCAGCAGTACCAGGGTTGATTACGAGCAGTACTTC,CASSTRVDYEQYF
TRBV30,TRBJ2-3,few,.,TGTGCCTGGAGTTTGACCGGGACAGATACGCAGTATTTT,CAWSLTGTDTQYF
TRBV30,TRBJ2-3,.,TRBD1,TGTGCCTGGAGTGCAGGACAGGGGCAGAGGGGGGATACGCAGTATTTT,CAWSAGQGQRGDTQYF
TRBV20-1,TRBJ2-7,many,TRBD2,TGCAGTGCTACTAGCGGGAGCTACGAGCAGTACTTC,CSATSGSYEQYF
TRBV24-1,TRBJ2-2,few,TRBD2,TGTGCCACCAGTGCCCTGACTAGCGGGTACACCGGGGAGCTGTTTTTT,CATSALTSGYTGELFF
TRBV13,TRBJ2-1,many,TRBD2,TGTGCCAGCAGCTTAGGGACTAGCGGGATAAATGAGCAGTTCTTC,CASSLGTSGINEQFF
TRBV6-2/TRBV6-3,TRBJ2-7,many,.,TGTGCCAGCGGCACGACTTACGAGCAGTACTTC,CASGTTYEQYF
TRBV18,TRBJ1-2,many,.,TGTGCCAGCTCACCCTCCCCAGGGCCCTATGGCTACACCTTC,CASSPSPGPYGYTF
TRBV6-1,TRBJ2-7,many,TRBD1,TGTGCCAGCAGCCGGGACAGGGGGCAGGAGCAGTACTTC,CASSRDRGQEQYF
TRBV19,TRBJ1-1,.,.,TGTGCCAGTAAACCCCCAGGCTGGAACACTGAAGCTTTCTTT,CASKPPGWNTEAFF
TRBV28,TRBJ2-1,.,TRBD1,TGTGCCAGCAGTTTAGATACAGGGGCGAATGAGCAGTTCTTC,CASSLDTGANEQFF
TRBV3-1,TRBJ2-1,few,TRBD2,TGTGCCAGCAGCCAAGATACTAGACTAGCTATTGAGCAGTTCTTC,CASSQDTRLAIEQFF
TRBV20-1,TRBJ2-3,.,.,TGCAGTAATCAACCCCCGGGGCCTGGAGATACGCAGTATTTT,CSNQPPGPGDTQYF
TRBV3-1,TRBJ2-5,many,.,TGTGCCAGCAGCCAAGTGGGGGGAGAAGAGACCCAGTACTTC,CASSQVGGEETQYF
TRBV19,TRBJ2-3,.,TRBD2,TGTGCCAGTAGTACCCCACTCTATAGCGGGAGGGCCACAGATACGCAGTATTTT,CASSTPLYSGRATDTQYF
TRBV3-1,TRBJ1-1,many,.,TGTGCCAGCAGCCAAGACTTACAACGCTTGAACACTGAAGCTTTCTTT,CASSQDLQRLNTEAFF
TRBV20-1,TRBJ2-1,few,TRBD2,TGCAGTGCAAAGACTAGCGGGAGGCCGAATGAGCAGTTCTTC,CSAKTSGRPNEQFF
TRBV5-1,TRBJ2-1,many,.,TGCGCCAGCAGCCGGACGGGTGACAATGAGCAGTTCTTC,CASSRTGDNEQFF